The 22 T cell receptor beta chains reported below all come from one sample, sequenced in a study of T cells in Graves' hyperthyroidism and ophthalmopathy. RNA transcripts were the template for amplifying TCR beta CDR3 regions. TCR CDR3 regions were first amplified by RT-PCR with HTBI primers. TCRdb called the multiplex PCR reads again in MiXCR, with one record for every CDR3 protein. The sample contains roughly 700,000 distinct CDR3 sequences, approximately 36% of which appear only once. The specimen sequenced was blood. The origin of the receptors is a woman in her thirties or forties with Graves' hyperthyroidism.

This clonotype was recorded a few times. The DNA for the CDR3 is TGTGCCAGCAGCCAAGCTTCACTAGCGGGCCAAGAGACCCAGTACTTC. It codes for CASSQASLAGQETQYF. The chain has TRBV4-2 and TRBJ2-5; 9 bases are shared with TRBD2. From germline, CDR1 is LGHNA and CDR2 YNFKEQ. The CDR3 contains 16 residues. V shed 1 base, J shed 1 base, and the junction held 4 bases outside the gene matches.

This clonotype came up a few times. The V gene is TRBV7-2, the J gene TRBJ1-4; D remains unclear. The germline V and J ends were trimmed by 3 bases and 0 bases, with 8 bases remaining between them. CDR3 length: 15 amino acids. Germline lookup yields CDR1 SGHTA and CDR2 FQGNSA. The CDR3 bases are TGTGCCAGCAGCTTTTGGAGGGCAACTAATGAAAAACTGTTTTTT. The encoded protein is CASSFWRATNEKLFF.

CDR3 sequence: CSVGSQGYEQYF. The CDR3 DNA is TGCAGCGTTGGGTCCCAGGGTTACGAGCAGTACTTC. The rearrangement links TRBV29-1 to TRBJ2-7; TRBD1 is a possible D gene (5 bases). CDR3 length equals 12 residues. Germline V gives CDR1 SQVTM, CDR2 ANQGSEA. V was cut by 4 bases and J by 4 bases, with 11 bases left in between.

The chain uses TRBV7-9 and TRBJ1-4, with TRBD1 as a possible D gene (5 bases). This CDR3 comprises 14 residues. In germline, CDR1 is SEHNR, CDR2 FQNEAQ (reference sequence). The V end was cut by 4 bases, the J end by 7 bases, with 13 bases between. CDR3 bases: TGTGCCAGCAGCTCCACAGGACCTAGTGAAAAACTGTTTTTT. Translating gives CASSSTGPSEKLFF.

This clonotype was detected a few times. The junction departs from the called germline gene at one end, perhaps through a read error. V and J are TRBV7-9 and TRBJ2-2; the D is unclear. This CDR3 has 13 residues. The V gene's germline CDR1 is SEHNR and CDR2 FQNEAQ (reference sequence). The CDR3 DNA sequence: TGTGCCAGCAGTTTAGGCAGTCGAGGGGAGCTGTTTTTT. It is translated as CASSLGSRGELFF.

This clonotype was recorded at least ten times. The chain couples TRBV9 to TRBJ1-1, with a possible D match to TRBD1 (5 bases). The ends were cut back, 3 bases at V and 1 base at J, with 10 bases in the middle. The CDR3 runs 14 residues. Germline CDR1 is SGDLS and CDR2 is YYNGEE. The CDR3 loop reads CASSGQGGNTEAFF. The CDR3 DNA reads TGTGCCAGCAGCGGTCAGGGCGGGAACACTGAAGCTTTCTTT. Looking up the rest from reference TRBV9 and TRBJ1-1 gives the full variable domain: DSGVTQTPKHLITATGQRVTLRCSPRSGDLSVYWYQQSLDQGLQFLIQYYNGEERAKGNILERFSAQQFPDLHSELNLSSLELGDSALYFCASSGQGGNTEAFFGQGTRLTVV.

CDR3 region: CASSISGLNQPQHF. For the CDR3, the DNA is TGTGCCAGTAGTATTTCCGGACTAAATCAGCCCCAGCATTTT. The chain carries TRBV19 and TRBJ1-5; D remains ambiguous. This CDR3 has 14 residues. The V and J ends lost 3 bases and 4 bases respectively, with 10 bases between them. CDR1 is LNHDA and CDR2 is SQIVND in the germline V gene (reference sequence).

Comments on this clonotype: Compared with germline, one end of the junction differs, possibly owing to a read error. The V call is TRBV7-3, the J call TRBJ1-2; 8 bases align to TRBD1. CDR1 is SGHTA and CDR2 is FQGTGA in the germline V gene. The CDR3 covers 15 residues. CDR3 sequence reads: CASSQDWDRSYGYTF. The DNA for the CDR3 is TGCGCCAGCAGCCAAGATTGGGACAGGAGCTATGGCTACACCTTC.

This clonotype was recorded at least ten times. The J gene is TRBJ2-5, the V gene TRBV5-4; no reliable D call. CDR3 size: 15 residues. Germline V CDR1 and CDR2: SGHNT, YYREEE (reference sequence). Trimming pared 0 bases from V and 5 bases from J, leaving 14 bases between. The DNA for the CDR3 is TGTGCCAGCAGCTTGGCTTCGAATCCTGCGGAGACCCAGTACTTC. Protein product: CASSLASNPAETQYF.

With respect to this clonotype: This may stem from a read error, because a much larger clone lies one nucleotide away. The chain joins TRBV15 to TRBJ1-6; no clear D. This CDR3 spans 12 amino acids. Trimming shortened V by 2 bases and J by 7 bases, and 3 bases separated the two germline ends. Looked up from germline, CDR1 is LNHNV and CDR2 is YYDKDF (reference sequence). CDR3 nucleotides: TGTGCCACCAGCAGACAGAATTCACCCCTCCACTTT. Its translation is CATSRQNSPLHF.

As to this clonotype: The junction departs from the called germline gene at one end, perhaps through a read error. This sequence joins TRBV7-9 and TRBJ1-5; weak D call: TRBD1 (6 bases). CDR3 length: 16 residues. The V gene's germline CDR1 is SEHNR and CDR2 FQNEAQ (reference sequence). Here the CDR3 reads CASSTGTSPGNQPQHF. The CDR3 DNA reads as TGTGCCAGCAGCACCGGGACATCGCCTGGCAATCAACCCCAGCATTTT.

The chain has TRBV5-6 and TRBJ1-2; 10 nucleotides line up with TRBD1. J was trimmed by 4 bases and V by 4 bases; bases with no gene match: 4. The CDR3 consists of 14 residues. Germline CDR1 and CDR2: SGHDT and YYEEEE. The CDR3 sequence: CASSAGQGIYGYTF. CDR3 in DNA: TGTGCCAGCAGCGCGGGACAGGGGATCTATGGCTACACCTTC.

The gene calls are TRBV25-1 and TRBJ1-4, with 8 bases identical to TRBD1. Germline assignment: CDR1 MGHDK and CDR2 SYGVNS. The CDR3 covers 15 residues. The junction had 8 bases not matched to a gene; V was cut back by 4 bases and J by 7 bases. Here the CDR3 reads CASSAHRGFAEKLFF. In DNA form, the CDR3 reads TGTGCCAGCAGTGCTCACAGGGGGTTTGCTGAAAAACTGTTTTTT.

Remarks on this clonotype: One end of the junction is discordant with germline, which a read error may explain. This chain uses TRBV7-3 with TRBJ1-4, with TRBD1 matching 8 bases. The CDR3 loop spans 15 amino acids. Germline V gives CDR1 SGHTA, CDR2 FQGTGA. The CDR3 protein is CASSQLSGTGKKLFF. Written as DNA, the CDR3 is TGCGCCAGCAGCCAATTGAGCGGGACAGGAAAAAAACTGTTTTTT. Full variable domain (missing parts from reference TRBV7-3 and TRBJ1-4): GAGVSQTPSNKVTEKGKYVELRCDPISGHTALYWYRQSLGQGPEFLIYFQGTGAADDSGLPNDRFFAVRPEGSVSTLKIQRTERGDSAVYLCASSQLSGTGKKLFFGSGTQLSVL.

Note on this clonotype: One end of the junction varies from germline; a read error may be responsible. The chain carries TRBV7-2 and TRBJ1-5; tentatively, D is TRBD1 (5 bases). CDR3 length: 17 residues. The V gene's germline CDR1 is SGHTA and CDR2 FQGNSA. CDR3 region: CASSQVFSGGVNQPQHF. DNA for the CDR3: TGCGCCAGCAGCCAAGTTTTCTCGGGAGGGGTCAATCAGCCCCAGCATTTT.

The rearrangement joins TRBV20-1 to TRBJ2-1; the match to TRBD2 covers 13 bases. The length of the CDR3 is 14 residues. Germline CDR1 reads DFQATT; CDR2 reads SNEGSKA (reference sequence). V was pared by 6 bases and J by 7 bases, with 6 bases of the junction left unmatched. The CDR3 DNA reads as TGCAGTGCGGGGCTGGGACTAGCGGGGAATGAGCAGTTCTTC. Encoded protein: CSAGLGLAGNEQFF.

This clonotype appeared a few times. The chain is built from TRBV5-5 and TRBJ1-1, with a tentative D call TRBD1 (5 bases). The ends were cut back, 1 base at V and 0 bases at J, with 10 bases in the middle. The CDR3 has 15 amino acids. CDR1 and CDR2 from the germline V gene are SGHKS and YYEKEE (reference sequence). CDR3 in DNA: TGTGCCAGCAGCTTGTTATCAGGGTTGAACACTGAAGCTTTCTTT. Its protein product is CASSLLSGLNTEAFF.

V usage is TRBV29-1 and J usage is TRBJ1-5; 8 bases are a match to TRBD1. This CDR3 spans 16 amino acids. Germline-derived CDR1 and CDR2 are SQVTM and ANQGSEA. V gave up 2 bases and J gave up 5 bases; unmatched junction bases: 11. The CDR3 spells CSVEWVRDRYHQPQHF. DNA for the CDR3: TGCAGCGTTGAATGGGTCCGGGACAGGTATCATCAGCCCCAGCATTTT.

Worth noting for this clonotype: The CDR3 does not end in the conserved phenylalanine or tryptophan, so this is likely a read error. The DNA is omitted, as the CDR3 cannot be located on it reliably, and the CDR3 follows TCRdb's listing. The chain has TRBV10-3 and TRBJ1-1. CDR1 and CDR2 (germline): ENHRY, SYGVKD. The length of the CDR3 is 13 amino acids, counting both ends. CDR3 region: CAITGGPDNEAFL.

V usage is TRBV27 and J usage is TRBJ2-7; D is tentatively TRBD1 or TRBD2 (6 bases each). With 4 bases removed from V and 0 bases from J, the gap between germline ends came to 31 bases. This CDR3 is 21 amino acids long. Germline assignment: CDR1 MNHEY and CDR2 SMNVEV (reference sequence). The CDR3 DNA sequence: TGTGCCAGCAGTTCAATCGGCGATTGGGGGGTAGGACAGTGGAGCTCCTACGAGCAGTACTTC. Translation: CASSSIGDWGVGQWSSYEQYF.

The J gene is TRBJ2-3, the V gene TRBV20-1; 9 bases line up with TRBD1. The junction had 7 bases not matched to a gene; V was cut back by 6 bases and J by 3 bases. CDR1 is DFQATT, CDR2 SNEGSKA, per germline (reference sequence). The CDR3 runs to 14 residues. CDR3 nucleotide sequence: TGCAGTGCCCTCCTGACAGGGGGGACAGATACGCAGTATTTT. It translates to CSALLTGGTDTQYF.

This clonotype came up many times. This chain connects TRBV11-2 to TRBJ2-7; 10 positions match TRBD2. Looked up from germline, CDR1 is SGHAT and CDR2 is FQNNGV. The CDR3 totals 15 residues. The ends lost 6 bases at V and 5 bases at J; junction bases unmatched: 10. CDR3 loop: CASSSASGRANEQYF. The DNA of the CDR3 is TGTGCCAGCAGTTCCGCCAGCGGGAGGGCCAACGAGCAGTACTTC.